These 7 T cell receptor beta chains originate from one sample sequenced in a study of OX40 agonist ivuxolimab in advanced cancers. Assay used: immunoSEQ multiplex PCR; TCRdb lists only in-frame clones, some missing. The sample includes some 63,000 clones, 94% seen only once; the top ten take around a fifth. The sequenced sample was CD4+ or CD8+ T cells sorted from blood, obtained in a trial of the OX40 agonist ivuxolimab. Receptors originate from an adult with an advanced solid tumor such as melanoma, head and neck, liver or kidney cancer.

The chain links TRBV7-2 to TRBJ2-1; D gene unclear. V lost 2 bases, J lost 9 bases, and 11 bases lay in between. CDR3 length equals 13 residues. Germline lookup yields CDR1 SGHTA and CDR2 FQGNSA. CDR3 sequence (DNA): TGTGCCAGCAGCTTACTAGAGGTAGGTGAGCAGTTCTTC. As protein: CASSLLEVGEQFF.

V is TRBV18 and J is TRBJ1-3; D is possibly TRBD1 (5 bases). Deletions cut 3 bases from V and 4 bases from J, with 25 bases between. From germline, CDR1 is KGHSH and CDR2 LQKENI. The CDR3 covers 19 residues. The CDR3 DNA reads as TGTGCCAGCTCACCCGAAAAGTTGGGACGGATGACCCTCGGAAACACCATATATTTT. This sequence encodes CASSPEKLGRMTLGNTIYF.

The V call is TRBV7-8, the J call TRBJ1-1; D call uncertain. Germline V CDR1 and CDR2: SGHVS, FQNEAQ. CDR3 length equals 13 residues. V was trimmed by 2 bases and J by 6 bases, leaving 10 bases between them. The CDR3 DNA follows: TGTGCCAGCAGCTTACTGGGAGGGCCTGAAGCTTTCTTT. Protein sequence: CASSLLGGPEAFF.

V usage is TRBV7-6 and J usage is TRBJ2-1; D not certain. Trimming took 8 bases from V and 3 from J, leaving 8 bases between them. The germline V gene has CDR1 SGHVS and CDR2 FNYEAQ. The CDR3 has 12 residues. The CDR3 bases are TGTGCCAGCGGTATAGGCTACAATGAGCAGTTCTTC. Its protein product is CASGIGYNEQFF.

This chain links TRBV27 with TRBJ1-1; D may be TRBD1 (6 bases). V was pared by 6 bases and J by 8 bases, with 10 bases between. This CDR3 is 11 amino acids long. Germline V lookup: CDR1 MNHEY, CDR2 SMNVEV (reference sequence). CDR3 nucleotide sequence: TGTGCCAGCAGGGGGACAACAGAAGCTTTCTTT. It specifies CASRGTTEAFF.

This chain connects TRBV27 to TRBJ2-7; 8 bases line up with TRBD2. CDR1 is MNHEY and CDR2 is SMNVEV in the germline V gene (reference sequence). The CDR3 contains 12 residues. The trim removed 5 bases at V and 7 bases at J, leaving 4 bases unmatched. Here the CDR3 reads CASSPGLGEQYF. CDR3 sequence (DNA): TGTGCCAGCAGTCCGGGACTAGGGGAGCAGTACTTC.

V is TRBV28 and J is TRBJ2-7, with 12 bases matching TRBD2. Trimming removed 3 bases from V and 1 base from J; junction bases left unmatched: 4. CDR1 is MDHEN and CDR2 is SYDVKM in the germline V gene. The CDR3 is 16 residues long. Here the CDR3 reads CASSFVGLAGSYEQYF. CDR3 sequence (DNA): TGTGCCAGCAGTTTCGTGGGACTAGCGGGTTCCTACGAGCAGTACTTC.